This TCR beta chain was observed in a study of radiotherapy plus CTLA-4 blockade in lung cancer (dated 2018 in TCRdb). About the investigation overall: Objective responses occurred in 18% of enrolled patients, and around 30% achieved disease control.

Library preparation was by the immunoSEQ multiplex PCR assay. TCRdb took over this immuneACCESS table, retaining in-frame rearrangements with V and J assigned. Such tables are incomplete; in checked studies, under half of the missing clones stem from an unresolved V gene, and the remainder is unexplained. The sample table contains 90,000 to 100,000 clones; only one count was recorded for around 88% of them. 4.5% to 5% of the sample is in the top ten clones. The study evaluated CTLA-4 blockade (ipilimumab) given together with focal radiation therapy in patients who had chemo-refractory metastatic non-small-cell lung cancer. Turning to this clone: The clone's antigen remains unknown. Per-base quality was not reported, and no clone a single base away is much larger than it.

The study at large found these results: Early dynamic changes in blood T cell clones, together with increased serum interferon-beta after radiation, were reported as the strongest predictors of response. TCR clones derived from tumors expanded in peripheral blood after treatment with radiotherapy and ipilimumab.

Sequencing was performed on peripheral blood, taken from a patient treated with radiotherapy plus ipilimumab. The receptor's source is a human donor with non-small cell lung cancer that progressed on radiotherapy plus ipilimumab.

The DNA sequence is given as TGTGCCAGCAGTGCCGCGCCAGGATACGAGCAGTACTTC. Its protein is CASSAAPGYEQYF. This chain is built from TRBV6-1 and TRBJ2-7, with no confident D gene call. The CDR3, from cysteine to phenylalanine, totals 13 residues. The DNA shown is the 39-base CDR3, in frame from base 1. CDR1 and CDR2, per the germline V gene, are MNHNS and SASEGT. V loses 4 bases, J loses 4 bases, and the germline ends lie 11 bases apart.